A selection of T cell receptor beta chains follows, all from one sample in a study of metastatic and nonmetastatic thyroid tumors. Through MiXCR, TCRdb re-clonotyped the PCR reads. The data contain some 21,000 clones, about a quarter of them seen just once; the ten biggest clones take up roughly 3.1%. Source material: blood. The source is a male donor with papillary thyroid cancer or a benign thyroid nodule (not recorded which). Some clones in this sample may be carry-over from other donors' samples. Both conserved end residues are trimmed from each CDR3. Part of the rows lack a size; the others show once, few, many or a class for expanded clones.

v_call	clone_size	j_call	cdr3_aa
TRBV15	.	TRBJ1-6	ATSRTGTDNSPLH
TRBV20-1	.	TRBJ1-2	SARVSGTGRIGGYT
TRBV6-1	medium-sized	TRBJ2-3	ASSGDRRSTDTQY
TRBV12-3/TRBV12-4	many	TRBJ2-7	ASSPSYGGDEQY
TRBV7-2	once	TRBJ1-1	ASRPEGGSEAF
TRBV20-1	.	TRBJ2-7	SASPDRTEEQY
TRBV20-1	.	TRBJ1-1	SARTEDMNTEDF
TRBV11-1	.	TRBJ2-1	ASSPGGQGVNEQF
TRBV5-1	.	TRBJ1-3	ASSHSGDSGGNTIY
TRBV7-8	.	TRBJ2-1	ASSLDRSSYNEQF
TRBV11-3	medium-sized	TRBJ1-6	ASSQTGTGGDSPLH
TRBV15	.	TRBJ2-3	ATAGGLAGGQGTDTQY
TRBV5-6	many	TRBJ2-5	ASSLGLAGAGETQY
TRBV5-4	many	TRBJ2-2	ASSHTSGRNTGELF
TRBV20-1	medium-sized	TRBJ2-7	SAATDSYEQY
TRBV2	.	TRBJ2-1	ASSVQREGRGYNEQF
TRBV11-2	.	TRBJ2-7	ASSLDRVGALSYEQY
TRBV27	.	TRBJ2-7	ASSLTGGLYEQY
TRBV7-9	many	TRBJ2-1	ASSPKTGRVRDNEQF
TRBV5-1	.	TRBJ2-5	AGSGTTQETQY
TRBV12-3/TRBV12-4	.	TRBJ2-2	ASRLGLAGGGELF
TRBV6-5	medium-sized	TRBJ2-7	ASSYQTGVYDYEQY
TRBV5-1	medium-sized	TRBJ2-7	ASSLYRGAEQY
TRBV6-1	.	TRBJ1-3	ATVPASGNTIY
TRBV27	.	TRBJ1-5	ASRSGELSNQPQH
TRBV7-2	few	TRBJ2-7	ASTQMLGRTYEQY
TRBV20-1	.	TRBJ2-5	SASVGETQY
TRBV10-3	few	TRBJ1-4	AISEFGLANEKLF
TRBV30	.	TRBJ2-7	AWSRTGGGDEQY
TRBV6-2/TRBV6-3	.	TRBJ2-3	ASSYSIPSGADTQY
TRBV6-1	few	TRBJ2-5	ASSENPSGQETQY
TRBV20-1	medium-sized	TRBJ2-7	SARGQGHSYEQY
TRBV20-1	few	TRBJ2-1	SAGRGHEQF
TRBV5-1	few	TRBJ2-5	ASRLGAGEETQY
TRBV9	many	TRBJ2-3	ASSVNQDTQY
TRBV10-1	.	TRBJ2-3	ASSESGRADTQY
TRBV7-3	.	TRBJ2-3	ASSLTGEREDTQY
TRBV10-3	medium-sized	TRBJ1-1	AISESEVIDTEAF
TRBV5-4	.	TRBJ1-2	ASSLWARQSRNRYT
TRBV6-2/TRBV6-3	.	TRBJ2-1	ASSYPYEAPTRGPHNEQF
TRBV11-2	.	TRBJ1-5	ASSLEGGGSNQPQH
TRBV7-2	medium-sized	TRBJ1-5	ASSLRGNQPQH
TRBV15	many	TRBJ2-5	ATSRSLQLAGRETQY
TRBV6-4	few	TRBJ1-2	ASSDRTGDGYT
TRBV18	.	TRBJ1-2	ASSPRDRASVGYT
TRBV6-1	few	TRBJ2-7	ASSEALGQGTPEQY
TRBV20-1	many	TRBJ2-3	SARRGVVDTQY
TRBV27	medium-sized	TRBJ2-7	ASSLRRDLTDEQY
TRBV4-1	many	TRBJ2-1	ASSQVDLISYNEQF
TRBV28	.	TRBJ2-7	ASSYGIASVYEQY
TRBV11-3	.	TRBJ1-5	ASSHLRGKVGQPQH
TRBV15	.	TRBJ2-5	ATSRGTEETQY
TRBV6-5	.	TRBJ2-5	ASIHRGHVGETQY
TRBV14	.	TRBJ2-1	ASSTRTGIEQF
TRBV20-1	.	TRBJ1-2	SAITGTENYGYT
TRBV30	many	TRBJ2-4	AWSVPGTGGDIQY
TRBV11-2	medium-sized	TRBJ2-7	ASSLGSPRTTYEQY